This passage covers 14 T cell receptor beta chains from one sample sequenced in a study of OX40 agonist ivuxolimab in advanced cancers. TCRdb keeps only in-frame clones here, not all; method: immunoSEQ multiplex PCR. The data hold around 80,000 clones, with about 81% observed a single time. The source material was CD4+ or CD8+ T cells sorted from blood, sampled in a trial of the OX40 agonist ivuxolimab. The receptors were sampled from an adult with an advanced solid tumor such as melanoma, head and neck, liver or kidney cancer.

This chain connects TRBV2 to TRBJ2-7; no firm D call. Germline CDR1 is SNHLY and CDR2 is FYNNEI. The CDR3 covers 11 residues. The ends were cut back, 5 bases at V and 0 bases at J, with 2 bases in the middle. The CDR3 spells CASSPSYEQYF. As DNA, the CDR3 is TGTGCCAGCAGTCCCTCCTACGAGCAGTACTTC.

The DNA of the CDR3 is TGCAGCGATCGGTCCCGGAATGATGGCTACACCTTC. It codes for CSDRSRNDGYTF. This chain joins TRBV29-1 and TRBJ1-2; D not resolved. The V end was cut by 7 bases, the J end by 6 bases, with 15 bases between. Germline assignment: CDR1 SQVTM and CDR2 ANQGSEA. The CDR3 is made up of 12 amino acids.

This chain uses TRBV7-9 with TRBJ2-3; a possible D gene is TRBD2 (5 bases). Trimming cost V 5 bases and J 2 bases, with 11 bases left between them. This CDR3 is 14 amino acids long. Per germline, CDR1 SEHNR and CDR2 FQNEAQ (reference sequence). CDR3 sequence: CASSQDWTTDTQYF. In nucleotides, the CDR3 is TGTGCCAGCAGCCAGGACTGGACCACAGATACGCAGTATTTT. The complete variable domain, with remaining parts taken from reference TRBV7-9 and TRBJ2-3, reads DTGVSQNPRHKITKRGQNVTFRCDPISEHNRLYWYRQTLGQGPEFLTYFQNEAQLEKSRLLSDRFSAERPKGSFSTLEIQRTEQGDSAMYLCASSQDWTTDTQYFGPGTRLTVL.

This rearrangement joins TRBV6-4 to TRBJ2-5; perhaps D is TRBD1 or TRBD2 (5 bases each). With 1 base removed from V and 0 bases from J, the gap between germline ends came to 6 bases. The V gene's germline CDR1 is MRHNA and CDR2 SNTAGT. This CDR3 is 14 amino acids long. The CDR3 nucleotides read TGTGCCAGCAGTGACTGGGGGTACCAAGAGACCCAGTACTTC. This encodes CASSDWGYQETQYF.

The rearrangement joins TRBV5-1 to TRBJ1-1; 7 positions agree with TRBD1. The CDR3 sequence is 18 residues long. Trimming took 0 bases from V and 0 from J; bases not matched to a gene: 11. Germline V gives CDR1 SGHRS, CDR2 YFSETQ. CDR3 bases: TGCGCCAGCAGCTTGGTAAGATGGGACAGCGGGATGAACACTGAAGCTTTCTTT. It is translated as CASSLVRWDSGMNTEAFF.

This chain connects TRBV7-3 to TRBJ2-2; 7 nucleotides align to TRBD2. CDR1 and CDR2 (germline): SGHTA, FQGTGA. Losses at the gene ends were 5 bases for V and 5 bases for J; bases not matched to a gene: 11. This CDR3 contains 16 residues. CDR3 bases: TGTGCCAGCAGCACTCCCGCGGGGGTAGGAACCGGGGAGCTGTTTTTT. Translation: CASSTPAGVGTGELFF. Based on the CDR3 plus reference TRBV7-3 and TRBJ2-2, the full variable domain is GAGVSQTPSNKVTEKGKYVELRCDPISGHTALYWYRQSLGQGPEFLIYFQGTGAADDSGLPNDRFFAVRPEGSVSTLKIQRTERGDSAVYLCASSTPAGVGTGELFFGEGSRLTVL.

The genes are TRBV5-1 and TRBJ2-2, with 8 nucleotides matching TRBD2. Germline V gene lookup returns CDR1 SGHRS and CDR2 YFSETQ. The J segment lost 4 bases and the V segment lost 3 bases, leaving 5 bases of the junction unmatched. The CDR3 covers 15 residues. The CDR3 sequence is CASSSGTRATGELFF. In nucleotides, the CDR3 is TGCGCCAGCAGCTCCGGGACTAGGGCCACCGGGGAGCTGTTTTTT. Looking up the rest from reference TRBV5-1 and TRBJ2-2 gives the full variable domain: KAGVTQTPRYLIKTRGQQVTLSCSPISGHRSVSWYQQTPGQGLQFLFEYFSETQRNKGNFPGRFSGRQFSNSRSEMNVSTLELGDSALYLCASSSGTRATGELFFGEGSRLTVL.

The DNA of the CDR3 is TGCGCCAGCAGCCGACAGGGGACCTACAATGAGCAGTTCTTC. Translation gives CASSRQGTYNEQFF. The genes are TRBV5-1 and TRBJ2-1; 8 bases are shared with TRBD1. CDR3 size: 14 residues. V lost 4 bases and J lost 2; bases outside the gene matches: 2. CDR1 is SGHRS, CDR2 YFSETQ, per germline.

This CDR3 reads CSVEDPIKAGNTDTQYF. DNA of the CDR3: TGCAGCGTTGAAGATCCGATAAAAGCGGGGAACACAGATACGCAGTATTTT. The chain joins TRBV29-1 to TRBJ2-3; 7 positions match TRBD2. CDR1 is SQVTM, CDR2 ANQGSEA, per germline. This CDR3 has 17 amino acids. With V trimmed by 0 bases and J by 2 bases, 11 bases remained unmatched.

This sequence joins TRBV10-3 and TRBJ2-3; tentatively, D is TRBD2 (5 bases). Germline V gene data show CDR1 as ENHRY and CDR2 as SYGVKD. The V end lost 0 bases, the J end lost 0 bases, and 7 bases lay between the germline ends. This CDR3 region has 15 residues. CDR3 sequence: CAISESPGSTDTQYF. The CDR3 DNA follows: TGTGCCATCAGTGAGTCGCCGGGGAGCACAGATACGCAGTATTTT.

The chain carries TRBV10-1 and TRBJ1-4; no firm D call. CDR3 length equals 13 residues. The germline V gene has CDR1 WNHNN and CDR2 SYGVQD (reference sequence). The V gene lost 3 bases and the J gene lost 8 bases, with 10 bases spanning the gap. This CDR3 reads CASSEDFGEKLFF. The CDR3 bases are TGCGCCAGCAGTGAAGACTTTGGGGAAAAACTGTTTTTT.

V usage is TRBV6-5 and J usage is TRBJ2-3, with D possibly being TRBD2 (6 bases). Trimming stripped 7 bases from V and 1 base from J, with 9 bases between. This CDR3 spans 13 amino acids. From germline, CDR1 is MNHEY and CDR2 SVGAGI. The CDR3 spells CASNRGGTDTQYF. The CDR3 coding sequence is TGTGCCAGCAATCGCGGGGGCACAGATACGCAGTATTTT.

This sequence joins TRBV4-2 and TRBJ2-7, with unresolved D. With 2 bases removed from V and 0 bases from J, the gap between germline ends came to 5 bases. The germline V gene encodes CDR1 LGHNA and CDR2 YNFKEQ. The CDR3 covers 13 residues. The CDR3 nucleotides are TGTGCCAGCAGCCAACTAGACTCCTACGAGCAGTACTTC. Residues: CASSQLDSYEQYF.

The CDR3 DNA reads as TGCAGCGTTAGGGATAGCGGGTCGCTTAATGAGCAGTTCTTC. The encoded protein is CSVRDSGSLNEQFF. The chain joins TRBV29-1 to TRBJ2-1; 7 nucleotides match TRBD2. The CDR3 loop spans 14 amino acids. J lost 7 bases, V lost 5 bases, and 11 bases had no gene match. Germline CDR1 and CDR2: SQVTM and ANQGSEA.